Listed below are T cell receptor beta chains from one sample, sequenced in a study of T-cell memory formation after mild COVID-19. TCRdb reprocessed the 5' RACE reads with MiXCR, giving one entry per CDR3 protein. Here the sample spans about 560,000 distinct CDR3 sequences, 20% to 25% being singletons. Sample: PBMCs or a T cell subset sorted from them (not recorded which). The receptor source for this set is an adult woman who had mild COVID-19 (a few samples of this study predate the infection). Cell type and time point are not known. Each CDR3 is given with its conserved first and last residue. A D gene is named only where the DNA matches it firmly. Clone size appears in some rows only: once, few, many, or a class for an expanded clone.

j_gene: TRBJ1-2; d_gene: .; v_gene: TRBV10-3; abundance: .; CDR3aa: CAISDPGRENGYTF; CDR3nt: TGTGCCATCAGTGACCCAGGGCGGGAGAATGGCTACACCTTC
j_gene: TRBJ2-6; d_gene: .; v_gene: TRBV18; abundance: .; CDR3aa: CASSGQRNVLTF; CDR3nt: TGTGCCAGCTCAGGGCAGAGAAACGTCCTGACTTTC
j_gene: TRBJ2-3; d_gene: .; v_gene: TRBV11-3; abundance: .; CDR3aa: CASSSGTPDTQYF; CDR3nt: TGTGCCAGCAGCTCCGGGACACCAGATACGCAGTATTTT
j_gene: TRBJ2-1; d_gene: TRBD2; v_gene: TRBV7-9; abundance: .; CDR3aa: CASSPGREASGSSWSEQFF; CDR3nt: TGTGCCAGCAGCCCAGGGAGGGAAGCTAGCGGGTCATCCTGGAGTGAGCAGTTCTTC
j_gene: TRBJ2-4; d_gene: .; v_gene: TRBV5-1; abundance: .; CDR3aa: CASSLRASPENIQYF; CDR3nt: TGCGCCAGCAGCTTGCGGGCCAGCCCCGAAAACATTCAGTACTTC
j_gene: TRBJ1-5; d_gene: TRBD1; v_gene: TRBV5-5; abundance: few; CDR3aa: CASSLTGVGSNQPQHF; CDR3nt: TGTGCCAGCAGCTTGACAGGGGTCGGGAGCAATCAGCCCCAGCATTTT
j_gene: TRBJ2-2; d_gene: .; v_gene: TRBV7-6; abundance: .; CDR3aa: CASSPRGNAQGNTGELFF; CDR3nt: TGTGCCAGCAGCCCAAGGGGGAACGCCCAGGGGAACACCGGGGAGCTGTTTTTT
j_gene: TRBJ2-7; d_gene: .; v_gene: TRBV14; abundance: .; CDR3aa: CASSQGGVLYEQYF; CDR3nt: TGTGCCAGCAGCCAGGGGGGAGTCCTCTACGAGCAGTACTTC
j_gene: TRBJ2-7; d_gene: .; v_gene: TRBV18; abundance: .; CDR3aa: CASSRVGLAGADYEQYF; CDR3nt: TGTGCCAGCTCACGAGTCGGTTTGGCAGGGGCTGACTACGAGCAGTACTTC
j_gene: TRBJ2-1; d_gene: .; v_gene: TRBV11-2; abundance: .; CDR3aa: CASSFVGGSGYEQFF; CDR3nt: TGTGCCAGCAGCTTTGTAGGAGGCTCCGGCTATGAGCAGTTCTTC
j_gene: TRBJ2-7; d_gene: .; v_gene: TRBV10-3; abundance: .; CDR3aa: CAIRGTGYEQYF; CDR3nt: TGTGCCATCAGGGGAACAGGCTACGAGCAGTACTTC
j_gene: TRBJ2-7; d_gene: .; v_gene: TRBV7-9; abundance: .; CDR3aa: CAGSTGLLYEQYF; CDR3nt: TGTGCCGGTTCGACAGGACTCCTCTACGAGCAGTACTTC
j_gene: TRBJ2-3; d_gene: .; v_gene: TRBV6-1; abundance: few; CDR3aa: CALRWRGDTQYF; CDR3nt: TGTGCCCTCAGGTGGAGGGGAGATACGCAGTATTTT
j_gene: TRBJ1-5; d_gene: .; v_gene: TRBV15; abundance: few; CDR3aa: CATSRAYSRYSNQPQHF; CDR3nt: TGTGCCACCAGCAGAGCTTACAGTAGGTATAGCAATCAGCCCCAGCATTTT
j_gene: TRBJ2-7; d_gene: TRBD1; v_gene: TRBV9; abundance: .; CDR3aa: CASSEGGTGDFYEQYF; CDR3nt: TGTGCCAGCAGCGAGGGGGGGACAGGGGACTTCTACGAGCAGTACTTC
j_gene: TRBJ2-7; d_gene: TRBD1; v_gene: TRBV10-3; abundance: few; CDR3aa: CAIRGTGTYEQYF; CDR3nt: TGTGCCATCAGAGGGACAGGGACCTACGAGCAGTACTTC
j_gene: TRBJ2-7; d_gene: TRBD2; v_gene: TRBV7-2; abundance: many; CDR3aa: CASSLGPGLAGHEQYF; CDR3nt: TGTGCCAGCAGCTTAGGACCGGGACTAGCGGGCCACGAGCAGTACTTC
j_gene: TRBJ1-1; d_gene: TRBD1; v_gene: TRBV10-3; abundance: few; CDR3aa: CAISELQGESTEAFF; CDR3nt: TGTGCCATCAGTGAACTACAGGGGGAGAGCACTGAAGCTTTCTTT
j_gene: TRBJ2-7; d_gene: .; v_gene: TRBV20-1; abundance: few; CDR3aa: CSARVGGLYEQYF; CDR3nt: TGCAGTGCTAGAGTGGGCGGTCTCTACGAGCAGTACTTC
j_gene: TRBJ1-2; d_gene: TRBD1; v_gene: TRBV19; abundance: .; CDR3aa: CASSDLGTGAVYGYTF; CDR3nt: TGTGCCAGTAGTGACCTCGGGACAGGGGCCGTCTATGGCTACACCTTC
j_gene: TRBJ2-1; d_gene: .; v_gene: TRBV12-3/TRBV12-4; abundance: .; CDR3aa: CASSLSTGKREQFF; CDR3nt: TGTGCCAGCAGTTTGTCAACAGGGAAACGTGAGCAGTTCTTC
j_gene: TRBJ2-1; d_gene: TRBD2; v_gene: TRBV15; abundance: .; CDR3aa: CATQTSGQTPRFEQFF; CDR3nt: TGTGCCACGCAAACTAGCGGACAAACCCCCCGATTCGAGCAGTTCTTC
j_gene: TRBJ2-3; d_gene: .; v_gene: TRBV29-1; abundance: .; CDR3aa: CSVESRVGRNTQYF; CDR3nt: TGCAGCGTTGAATCTCGGGTGGGAAGAAATACGCAGTATTTT
j_gene: TRBJ1-1; d_gene: TRBD1; v_gene: TRBV5-1; abundance: few; CDR3aa: CASSLSPGTGEAFF; CDR3nt: TGCGCCAGCAGCTTGTCCCCCGGGACAGGTGAAGCTTTCTTT
j_gene: TRBJ2-7; d_gene: TRBD1; v_gene: TRBV5-1; abundance: .; CDR3aa: CASRQGARYEQYF; CDR3nt: TGCGCCAGCAGACAGGGGGCTCGGTACGAGCAGTACTTC
j_gene: TRBJ1-1; d_gene: .; v_gene: TRBV3-1; abundance: few; CDR3aa: CASSRRRGVNTEAFF; CDR3nt: TGTGCCAGCAGCCGCCGGAGGGGGGTGAACACTGAAGCTTTCTTT
j_gene: TRBJ2-3; d_gene: TRBD2; v_gene: TRBV20-1; abundance: few; CDR3aa: CSASLAGGTDTQYF; CDR3nt: TGCAGTGCTAGCCTAGCGGGAGGCACAGATACGCAGTATTTT
j_gene: TRBJ2-1; d_gene: TRBD2; v_gene: TRBV12-3/TRBV12-4; abundance: few; CDR3aa: CASSLGVRTSGGAEEQFF; CDR3nt: TGTGCCAGCAGTTTAGGGGTCCGGACTAGCGGGGGGGCCGAGGAGCAGTTCTTC
j_gene: TRBJ2-6; d_gene: .; v_gene: TRBV7-9; abundance: few; CDR3aa: CASSLYDSGANVLTF; CDR3nt: TGTGCCAGCAGCTTATACGACAGTGGGGCCAACGTCCTGACTTTC
j_gene: TRBJ1-1; d_gene: .; v_gene: TRBV15; abundance: few; CDR3aa: CATSRDRGARTEAFF; CDR3nt: TGTGCCACCAGCAGAGATCGGGGGGCGCGCACTGAAGCTTTCTTT
j_gene: TRBJ1-2; d_gene: TRBD1; v_gene: TRBV15; abundance: .; CDR3aa: CATNSEDRGYGYTF; CDR3nt: TGTGCCACCAATTCCGAAGACAGGGGATATGGCTACACCTTC
j_gene: TRBJ2-3; d_gene: TRBD2; v_gene: TRBV20-1; abundance: .; CDR3aa: CSASPGTSLADTQYF; CDR3nt: TGCAGTGCTAGCCCCGGGACTAGCCTCGCAGATACGCAGTATTTT
j_gene: TRBJ2-2; d_gene: TRBD2; v_gene: TRBV20-1; abundance: few; CDR3aa: CSASRLAYTGELFF; CDR3nt: TGCAGTGCTTCCCGACTAGCGTACACCGGGGAGCTGTTTTTT
j_gene: TRBJ1-1; d_gene: .; v_gene: TRBV14; abundance: .; CDR3aa: CASAQLPNTEAFF; CDR3nt: TGTGCCAGCGCTCAACTGCCGAACACTGAAGCTTTCTTT
j_gene: TRBJ2-1; d_gene: .; v_gene: TRBV30; abundance: .; CDR3aa: CAWRGGVGPANEQFF; CDR3nt: TGTGCCTGGAGGGGAGGCGTGGGTCCTGCAAATGAGCAGTTCTTC
j_gene: TRBJ2-2; d_gene: .; v_gene: TRBV7-3; abundance: .; CDR3aa: CASSLIAGLASPGELFF; CDR3nt: TGTGCCAGCAGCTTAATCGCCGGGCTTGCTTCCCCCGGGGAGCTGTTTTTT
j_gene: TRBJ2-3; d_gene: .; v_gene: TRBV3-1; abundance: .; CDR3aa: CASSHGDPDHTQYF; CDR3nt: TGTGCCAGCAGCCACGGGGACCCGGATCATACGCAGTATTTT
j_gene: TRBJ2-6; d_gene: TRBD1; v_gene: TRBV20-1; abundance: .; CDR3aa: CSAKDRAGSGANVLTF; CDR3nt: TGCAGTGCTAAGGACAGGGCGGGCTCTGGGGCCAACGTCCTGACTTTC
j_gene: TRBJ2-7; d_gene: .; v_gene: TRBV7-9; abundance: few; CDR3aa: CATGSSETYEQYF; CDR3nt: TGTGCTACGGGAAGTAGCGAGACCTACGAGCAGTACTTC
j_gene: TRBJ2-2; d_gene: TRBD1; v_gene: TRBV20-1; abundance: few; CDR3aa: CSAGRTGGESTGELFF; CDR3nt: TGCAGTGCTGGAAGAACAGGGGGCGAAAGCACCGGGGAGCTGTTTTTT
j_gene: TRBJ2-7; d_gene: .; v_gene: TRBV21-1; abundance: .; CDR3aa: CASSENPRQRPYEQYF; CDR3nt: TGTGCCAGCAGCGAAAACCCCCGACAGCGGCCCTACGAGCAGTACTTC
j_gene: TRBJ2-1; d_gene: .; v_gene: TRBV6-4; abundance: .; CDR3aa: CASSVIGGGTLNEQFF; CDR3nt: TGTGCCAGCAGCGTTATAGGGGGAGGGACCCTCAATGAGCAGTTCTTC